The rows below give T cell receptor beta chains drawn from one sample of a study of Graves' ophthalmopathy and Graves' hyperthyroidism. TCRdb recomputed calls from the multiplex PCR reads with MiXCR, one row per CDR3 protein. The table lists about 740,000 distinct CDR3 sequences, around 40% of them singletons. Sequencing was done on a sample of peripheral blood. The source of these receptors is an adult man with Graves' ophthalmopathy. Each CDR3 is given with its conserved first and last residue. The D gene is left open where the match is weak. Expanded clones are given a class, and other clones once, few, many or no size at all.

CDR3nt | CDR3aa | j_gene | v_gene | abundance | d_gene
TGCAGTGCTGGGCCTTGGGTGGACGAGCAGTACTTC | CSAGPWVDEQYF | TRBJ2-7 | TRBV20-1 | few | NA
TGCAGTGCTAAGGTACAGGGATGGAACACTGAAGCTTTCTTT | CSAKVQGWNTEAFF | TRBJ1-1 | TRBV20-1 | few | NA
TGTGCCAGCAGCTTAGTTGGGGGGGGGCTTACCTACGAGCAGTACTTC | CASSLVGGGLTYEQYF | TRBJ2-7 | TRBV7-2 | few | NA
TGTGCCAGCGGAAAGGGGTCGGATTCACCCCTCCACTTT | CASGKGSDSPLHF | TRBJ1-6 | TRBV6-6 | few | NA
TGTGCCATGGGACAGGGTGAAGAGCAGTACTTC | CAMGQGEEQYF | TRBJ2-7 | TRBV10-3 | many | TRBD1
TGTGCCAGCAGCTTATTGCCAGGGATGACCTACGAGCAGTACTTC | CASSLLPGMTYEQYF | TRBJ2-7 | TRBV11-2 | NA | NA
TGCAGTCCCTGGGAGGACACTGAAGCTTTCTTT | CSPWEDTEAFF | TRBJ1-1 | TRBV29-1 | NA | NA
TGCAGCGTGACTGACAGGGCGGGCGGGGAGCTGTTTTTT | CSVTDRAGGELFF | TRBJ2-2 | TRBV29-1 | many | TRBD1
TGCAGCGGGATCCACACAGATACGCAGTATTTT | CSGIHTDTQYF | TRBJ2-3 | TRBV29-1 | NA | NA
TGTGCCAGCGGCAAACCATACATGAACACTGAAGCTTTCTTT | CASGKPYMNTEAFF | TRBJ1-1 | TRBV11-2 | many | NA
TGTGCCAGCAGCTTATTGCTGTTAAAGCAGTACTTC | CASSLLLLKQYF | TRBJ2-7 | TRBV7-2 | few | NA
TGCGCCAGCGGGCAACGACAGAAGAACACTGAAGCTTTCTTT | CASGQRQKNTEAFF | TRBJ1-1 | TRBV4-3 | NA | NA
TGCAGTGCTAGAGTAAAGGGCAGGAACACCTACGAGCAGTACTTC | CSARVKGRNTYEQYF | TRBJ2-7 | TRBV29-1 | NA | NA
TGTGCCAGCAGCTTAGCCCAAACAGGGAACACCGGGGAGCTGTTTTTT | CASSLAQTGNTGELFF | TRBJ2-2 | TRBV7-9 | few | NA
TGTGCCATTCAGCTTAAGTGGAATGAAAAACTGTTTTTT | CAIQLKWNEKLFF | TRBJ1-4 | TRBV2 | many | NA
TGTGCCAGCAGCGGGACATACCATCAAGAGACCCAGTACTTC | CASSGTYHQETQYF | TRBJ2-5 | TRBV27 | NA | NA
TGCGCCAGCAGCCCGGCGGGACAGATCTCCTACGAGCAGTACTTC | CASSPAGQISYEQYF | TRBJ2-7 | TRBV5-1 | few | NA
TGTGCCAGCAGAGCCGGGACCCAGTACTTC | CASRAGTQYF | TRBJ2-5 | TRBV2 | once | NA
TGTGCCAGCGGCCTAACCGGGACAGGGAGGACTGAAGCTTTCTTT | CASGLTGTGRTEAFF | TRBJ1-1 | TRBV12-3/TRBV12-4 | NA | TRBD1
TGCAGTGCTAGACCTACAGGGGCGAGCGCCGCCGGCGCGCAGTACTTC | CSARPTGASAAGAQYF | TRBJ2-7 | TRBV20-1 | NA | TRBD1
TGTGCCAGCAGAGAGACAGGGGCTTCGTTTGGCTACACCTTC | CASRETGASFGYTF | TRBJ1-2 | TRBV25-1 | few | TRBD1
TGTGCCAGCAGCTTAGGTTGGAGCGGGGAAGAGACCCAGTACTTC | CASSLGWSGEETQYF | TRBJ2-5 | TRBV7-9 | NA | TRBD2
TGCAGTGCTAGGACAGGGGGCGGCACTGAAGCTTTCTTT | CSARTGGGTEAFF | TRBJ1-1 | TRBV20-1 | many | TRBD1
TGCAGTGCCAATACCCTTGACACCTCTGGAAACACCATATATTTT | CSANTLDTSGNTIYF | TRBJ1-3 | TRBV20-1 | NA | NA
TGTGCCAGCAGAATCGGGCCGGGGCAAGAGCAGTACTTC | CASRIGPGQEQYF | TRBJ2-7 | TRBV12-3/TRBV12-4 | NA | NA
TGTGCCAGCAGCCCAGGCGTCGAAGAAGCTTTCTTT | CASSPGVEEAFF | TRBJ1-1 | TRBV7-9 | many | NA
TGTGCCAGCAGCTTTTTGAGCTCTGGGGCCAACGTCCTGACTTTC | CASSFLSSGANVLTF | TRBJ2-6 | TRBV7-9 | many | NA
TGTGCCACCAGTGATTCCAGGGCCGCCTACGAGCAGTACTTC | CATSDSRAAYEQYF | TRBJ2-7 | TRBV24-1 | few | NA
TGCAGTGCTAAGACTAGCGGACTCTACGAGCAGTACTTC | CSAKTSGLYEQYF | TRBJ2-7 | TRBV20-1 | NA | TRBD2
TGTGCCAGCAGTGAAGGCGATCGGACAGGGAGAGCTTTCTTT | CASSEGDRTGRAFF | TRBJ1-1 | TRBV2 | many | TRBD1
TGTGCCAGCGACCGGGCGAGATACGAGCAGTACTTC | CASDRARYEQYF | TRBJ2-7 | TRBV6-1 | few | NA
TGTGCCAGCAGTTTAGACAGGGCAAGGGAGACCCAGTACTTC | CASSLDRARETQYF | TRBJ2-5 | TRBV27 | many | TRBD1
TGTGCCAGCAGCCGCGGACAGCCGACCGATCAGCCCCAGCATTTT | CASSRGQPTDQPQHF | TRBJ1-5 | TRBV7-2 | few | NA
TGTGCCAGCAGGACGGGACAGGGTAGTCGGGACTATGGCTACACCTTC | CASRTGQGSRDYGYTF | TRBJ1-2 | TRBV2 | many | TRBD1
TGTGCCAGCAGCCAGTCGGGACAGGGGGCTCACGAGCAGTACTTC | CASSQSGQGAHEQYF | TRBJ2-7 | TRBV16 | few | TRBD1
TGTGCCAGCAGTGACCTCCCGGTACCTCGACAGGCAGAGACCCAGTACTTC | CASSDLPVPRQAETQYF | TRBJ2-5 | TRBV2 | many | NA
TGTGCCAGCAGCCGGGTCAGGGGATATAATTCACCCCTCCACTTT | CASSRVRGYNSPLHF | TRBJ1-6 | TRBV7-8 | many | NA
TGTGCCAGCAGTAGAACAGGGCTTAGCTATGGCTACACCTTC | CASSRTGLSYGYTF | TRBJ1-2 | TRBV7-2 | NA | NA
TGCAGCGTTGGCGGACAGGGGAACGAGCAGTTCTTC | CSVGGQGNEQFF | TRBJ2-1 | TRBV29-1 | NA | TRBD1